The 12 T cell receptor beta chains presented below share a single source sample, sequenced in a study of identical twins. From the 5' RACE reads, TCRdb called clonotypes with MiXCR, one entry per CDR3 protein. The table includes nearly 900,000 distinct CDR3 sequences, 12% detected once. These data were likewise used in another study, on yellow fever vaccine responses in identical twins.

The sequenced sample consisted of PBMCs. The receptors here all came from a woman under 30 in good health.

This clonotype has ten or more counts. The V gene is TRBV29-1, the J gene TRBJ2-5; 7 bases agree with TRBD1. The CDR3 runs to 12 residues. Germline assignment: CDR1 SQVTM and CDR2 ANQGSEA. The V segment lost 6 bases and the J segment 8 bases; nucleotides outside the gene matches: 9. The chain's CDR3 is CSVVGTATTQYF. CDR3 coding DNA: TGCAGCGTCGTAGGGACAGCCACCACCCAGTACTTC.

V gene TRBV29-1 combines with J gene TRBJ2-5, with no clear D. Trimming cost V 4 bases and J 6 bases, with 18 bases left between them. This CDR3 comprises 14 residues. CDR1 SQVTM and CDR2 ANQGSEA come from the germline V gene. The CDR3 loop reads CSVVAIGGPKTQYF. In DNA form, the CDR3 reads TGCAGCGTTGTCGCTATAGGTGGTCCAAAGACCCAGTACTTC.

The chain links TRBV5-8 to TRBJ2-2, with 8 nucleotides matching TRBD1. Germline CDR1 SGHTS, CDR2 YDEGEE. There are 17 residues in the CDR3. The trim removed 1 base at V and 2 bases at J, leaving 7 bases unmatched. The CDR3 region has the DNA TGTGCCAGCAGCTTGAGGCAGGGGGCCTCCAACACCGGGGAGCTGTTTTTT. This translates into CASSLRQGASNTGELFF.

This clonotype appeared once. The chain joins TRBV2 to TRBJ1-2, with a weak D call TRBD1 (6 bases). V was shortened by 6 bases and J by 3 bases, with 14 bases between the two germline ends. Looked up from germline, CDR1 is SNHLY and CDR2 is FYNNEI. The CDR3 runs to 14 residues. CDR3 loop: CASSNRGPYYGYTF. The CDR3 DNA follows: TGTGCCAGCAGCAACCGGGGGCCCTACTATGGCTACACCTTC.

This chain uses TRBV20-1 with TRBJ1-6; no clear D. The CDR3 has 14 amino acids. Between the trimmed V and J ends, which lost 3 bases and 5 bases, there was a span of 11 bases. Germline V lookup: CDR1 DFQATT, CDR2 SNEGSKA (reference sequence). The DNA of the CDR3 is TGCAGTGCTAGTTCTGCGCAGAATAATTCACCCCTCCACTTT. It specifies CSASSAQNNSPLHF.

The chain recombines TRBV3-1 with TRBJ2-5; D might be TRBD2 (5 bases). This CDR3 has 12 residues. The V end was cut by 3 bases, the J end by 7 bases, with 9 bases between. CDR1 and CDR2 from the germline V gene are LGHDT and YNNKEL (reference sequence). The CDR3 reads CASSQARGTQYF. CDR3 in DNA: TGTGCCAGCAGCCAGGCTCGGGGGACCCAGTACTTC.

This clonotype was counted a few times. The chain carries TRBV20-1 and TRBJ2-1; D perhaps matches TRBD1 (5 bases). Germline V gene lookup returns CDR1 DFQATT and CDR2 SNEGSKA (reference sequence). This CDR3 has 12 amino acids. The ends were cut back, 6 bases at V and 6 bases at J, with 12 bases in the middle. DNA of the CDR3: TGCAGTGCGCAGGGTGGCTTCAATGAGCAGTTCTTC. It is translated as CSAQGGFNEQFF.

The chain is built from TRBV29-1 and TRBJ2-7; 8 bases match TRBD2. Germline assignment: CDR1 SQVTM and CDR2 ANQGSEA. The CDR3 length is 12 residues. The CDR3 bases are TGCAGTTTTGGACTAGCTGAAGACGAGCAGTACTTC. Residues: CSFGLAEDEQYF.

This rearrangement joins TRBV2 to TRBJ2-2, with D possibly matching TRBD2 (6 bases). The V and J ends lost 11 bases and 5 bases respectively, with 15 bases between them. Germline V lookup: CDR1 SNHLY, CDR2 FYNNEI. CDR3 length: 13 residues. CDR3 in amino acids: CAWKAEGTGELFF. The DNA of the CDR3 is TGTGCCTGGAAGGCGGAGGGTACCGGGGAGCTGTTTTTT.

This clonotype was detected ten times or more. This sequence joins TRBV20-1 and TRBJ2-3; tentatively, D is TRBD2 (5 bases). The CDR3 covers 14 residues. V dropped 2 bases and J dropped 4 bases, with 13 bases sitting between them. Germline V CDR1 and CDR2: DFQATT, SNEGSKA (reference sequence). The CDR3 here is CSARLAREPDTQYF. CDR3 sequence (DNA): TGCAGTGCTAGACTAGCAAGGGAGCCAGATACGCAGTATTTT.

The gene calls are TRBV5-1 and TRBJ2-1; possibly TRBD2 for D (5 bases). This CDR3 has 16 residues. The ends were cut back, 1 base at V and 6 bases at J, with 17 bases in the middle. Germline assignment: CDR1 SGHRS and CDR2 YFSETQ. The CDR3 region has the DNA TGCGCCAGCAGCTTGTTTCGGGGAGTGGTGGGCAATGAGCAGTTCTTC. Its translation is CASSLFRGVVGNEQFF.

This clonotype was found a few times. The chain recombines TRBV7-6 with TRBJ1-6; no reliable D call. The germline V and J ends were trimmed by 5 bases and 7 bases, with 12 bases remaining between them. CDR3 length equals 14 residues. Germline V CDR1 and CDR2: SGHVS, FNYEAQ. DNA for the CDR3: TGTGCCAGCAGCCCGGGGAGCCTAAATTCACCCCTCCACTTT. It is translated as CASSPGSLNSPLHF.